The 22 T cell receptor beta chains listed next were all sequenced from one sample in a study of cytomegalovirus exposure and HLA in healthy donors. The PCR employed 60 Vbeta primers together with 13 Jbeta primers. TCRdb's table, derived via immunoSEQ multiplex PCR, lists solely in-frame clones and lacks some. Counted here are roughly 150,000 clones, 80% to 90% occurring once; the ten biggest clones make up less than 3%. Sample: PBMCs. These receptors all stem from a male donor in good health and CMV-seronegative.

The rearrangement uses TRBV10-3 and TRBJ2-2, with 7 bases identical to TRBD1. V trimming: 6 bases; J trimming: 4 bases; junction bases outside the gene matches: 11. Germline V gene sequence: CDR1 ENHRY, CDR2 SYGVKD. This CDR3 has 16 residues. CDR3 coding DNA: TGTGCCATCAGCAAGAGACAGGGCAGTTCCACCGGGGAGCTGTTTTTT. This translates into CAISKRQGSSTGELFF.

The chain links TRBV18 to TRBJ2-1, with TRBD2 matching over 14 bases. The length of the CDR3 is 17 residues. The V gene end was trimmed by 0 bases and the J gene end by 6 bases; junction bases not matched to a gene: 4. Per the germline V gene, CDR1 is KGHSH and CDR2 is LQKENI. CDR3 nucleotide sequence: TGTGCCAGCTCACCACCGGGACTAGCGGGGGCGCTCAATGAGCAGTTCTTC. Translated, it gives CASSPPGLAGALNEQFF.

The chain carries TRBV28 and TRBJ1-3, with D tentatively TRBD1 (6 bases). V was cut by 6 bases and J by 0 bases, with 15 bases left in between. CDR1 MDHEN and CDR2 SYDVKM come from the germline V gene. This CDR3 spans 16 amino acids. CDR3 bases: TGTGCCAGCAGCACAGGGACCCGAACCTCTGGAAACACCATATATTTT. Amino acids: CASSTGTRTSGNTIYF. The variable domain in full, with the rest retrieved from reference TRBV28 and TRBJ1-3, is DVKVTQSSRYLVKRTGEKVFLECVQDMDHENMFWYRQDPGLGLRLIYFSYDVKMKEKGDIPEGYSVSREKKERFSLILESASTNQTSMYLCASSTGTRTSGNTIYFGEGSWLTVV.

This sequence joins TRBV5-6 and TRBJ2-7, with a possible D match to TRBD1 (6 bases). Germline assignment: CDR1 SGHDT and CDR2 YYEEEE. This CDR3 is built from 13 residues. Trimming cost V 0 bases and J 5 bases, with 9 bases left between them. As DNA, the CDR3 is TGTGCCAGCAGCTTGGTAGGGGGAAACGAGCAGTACTTC. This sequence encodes CASSLVGGNEQYF.

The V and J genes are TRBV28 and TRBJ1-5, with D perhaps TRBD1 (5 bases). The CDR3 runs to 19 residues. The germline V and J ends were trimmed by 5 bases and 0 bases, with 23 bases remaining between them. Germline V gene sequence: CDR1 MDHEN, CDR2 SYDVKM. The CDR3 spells CASSLAGHGSGYSNQPQHF. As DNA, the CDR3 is TGTGCCAGCAGTCTTGCAGGACACGGATCTGGCTATAGCAATCAGCCCCAGCATTTT.

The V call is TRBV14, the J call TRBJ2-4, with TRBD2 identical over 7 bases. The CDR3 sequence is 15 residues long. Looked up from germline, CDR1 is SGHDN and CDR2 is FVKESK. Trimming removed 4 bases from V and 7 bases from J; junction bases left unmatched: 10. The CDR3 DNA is TGTGCCAGCAGCCCGATAGCGGGTGCGAGGAACATTCAGTACTTC. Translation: CASSPIAGARNIQYF.

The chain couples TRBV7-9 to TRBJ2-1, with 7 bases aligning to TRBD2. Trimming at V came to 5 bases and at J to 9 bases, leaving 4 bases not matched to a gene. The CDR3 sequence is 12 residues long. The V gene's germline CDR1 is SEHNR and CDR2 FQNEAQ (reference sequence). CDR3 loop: CASSTGLGEQFF. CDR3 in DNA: TGTGCCAGCAGCACCGGACTAGGTGAGCAGTTCTTC.

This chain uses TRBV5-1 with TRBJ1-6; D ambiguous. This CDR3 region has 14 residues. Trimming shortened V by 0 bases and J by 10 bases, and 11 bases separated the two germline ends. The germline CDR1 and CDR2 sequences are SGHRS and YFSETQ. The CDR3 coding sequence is TGCGCCAGCAGCTTGGGGACTGACAAGTCACCCCTCCACTTT. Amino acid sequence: CASSLGTDKSPLHF.

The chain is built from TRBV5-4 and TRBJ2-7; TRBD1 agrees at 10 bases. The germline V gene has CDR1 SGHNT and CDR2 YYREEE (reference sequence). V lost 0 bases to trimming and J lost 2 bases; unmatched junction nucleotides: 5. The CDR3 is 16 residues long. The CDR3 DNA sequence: TGTGCCAGCAGCTTGGGGGCGGGACAGGGGACCTACGAGCAGTACTTC. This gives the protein CASSLGAGQGTYEQYF.

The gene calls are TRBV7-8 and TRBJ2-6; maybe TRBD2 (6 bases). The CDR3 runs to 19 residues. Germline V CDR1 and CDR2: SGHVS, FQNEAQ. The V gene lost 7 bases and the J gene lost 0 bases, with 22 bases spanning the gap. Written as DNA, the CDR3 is TGTGCCAGCAACAACCTGTGGGATTCGGGAGACTCTGGGGCCAACGTCCTGACTTTC. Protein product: CASNNLWDSGDSGANVLTF.

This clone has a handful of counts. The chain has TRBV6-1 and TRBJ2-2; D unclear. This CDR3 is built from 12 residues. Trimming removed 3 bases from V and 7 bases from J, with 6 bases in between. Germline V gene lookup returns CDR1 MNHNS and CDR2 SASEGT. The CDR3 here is CASSDRGGELFF. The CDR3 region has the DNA TGTGCCAGCAGTGACCGAGGCGGGGAGCTGTTTTTT.

CDR3 residues: CASSQGLAGVNEQFF. CDR3 bases: TGTGCCAGCAGTCAGGGACTAGCGGGAGTCAATGAGCAGTTCTTC. The rearrangement uses TRBV27 and TRBJ2-1; 14 positions agree with TRBD2. Germline V gene lookup returns CDR1 MNHEY and CDR2 SMNVEV (reference sequence). The CDR3 loop spans 15 amino acids. V lost 5 bases and J lost 6; bases outside the gene matches: 3.

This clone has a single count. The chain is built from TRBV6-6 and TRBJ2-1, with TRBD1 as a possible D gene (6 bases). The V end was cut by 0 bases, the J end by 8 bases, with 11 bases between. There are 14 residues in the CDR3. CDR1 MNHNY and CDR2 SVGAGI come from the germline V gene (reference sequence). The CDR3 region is CASSYSIRGYEQFF. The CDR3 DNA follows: TGTGCCAGCAGTTACTCGATCAGGGGTTATGAGCAGTTCTTC.

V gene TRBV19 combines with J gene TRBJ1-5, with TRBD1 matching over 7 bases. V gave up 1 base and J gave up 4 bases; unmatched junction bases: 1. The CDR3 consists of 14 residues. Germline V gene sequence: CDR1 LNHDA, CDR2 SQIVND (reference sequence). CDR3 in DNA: TGTGCCAGTAGTATAGTACAGGGGAATCAGCCCCAGCATTTT. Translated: CASSIVQGNQPQHF.

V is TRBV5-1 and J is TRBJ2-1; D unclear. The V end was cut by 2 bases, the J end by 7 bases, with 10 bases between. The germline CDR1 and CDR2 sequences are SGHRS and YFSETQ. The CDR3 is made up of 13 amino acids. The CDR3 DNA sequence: TGCGCCAGCAGCTTACTGTCGCGGAATGAGCAGTTCTTC. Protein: CASSLLSRNEQFF.

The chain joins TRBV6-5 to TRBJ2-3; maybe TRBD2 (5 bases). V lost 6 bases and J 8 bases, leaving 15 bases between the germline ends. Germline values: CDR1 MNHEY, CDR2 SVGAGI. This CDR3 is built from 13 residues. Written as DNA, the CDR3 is TGTGCCAGCAGCACCGTGGGGAGAGGTACGCAGTATTTT. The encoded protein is CASSTVGRGTQYF.

The CDR3: CASSLPVQGYTF. Here the CDR3 DNA reads TGTGCCAGCAGCTTGCCCGTTCAGGGCTACACCTTC. The chain links TRBV5-4 to TRBJ1-2; D is uncertain. Germline CDR1 is SGHNT and CDR2 is YYREEE (reference sequence). The CDR3 runs 12 residues. The germline V and J ends were trimmed by 1 base and 8 bases, with 9 bases remaining between them.

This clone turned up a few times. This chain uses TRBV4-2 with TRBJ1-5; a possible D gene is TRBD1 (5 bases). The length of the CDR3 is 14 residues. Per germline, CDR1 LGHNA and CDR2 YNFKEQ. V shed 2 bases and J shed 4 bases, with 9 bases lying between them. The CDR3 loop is CASSQNPGNQPQHF. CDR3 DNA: TGTGCCAGCAGCCAAAATCCAGGGAATCAGCCCCAGCATTTT.

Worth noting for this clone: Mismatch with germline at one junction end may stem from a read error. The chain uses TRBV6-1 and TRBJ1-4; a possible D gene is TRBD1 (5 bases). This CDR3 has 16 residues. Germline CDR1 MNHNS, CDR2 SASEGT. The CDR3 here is CAGSEISRGTNEKLFF. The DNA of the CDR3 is TGTGCCGGCAGTGAAATTTCGCGGGGGACTAATGAAAAACTGTTTTTT.

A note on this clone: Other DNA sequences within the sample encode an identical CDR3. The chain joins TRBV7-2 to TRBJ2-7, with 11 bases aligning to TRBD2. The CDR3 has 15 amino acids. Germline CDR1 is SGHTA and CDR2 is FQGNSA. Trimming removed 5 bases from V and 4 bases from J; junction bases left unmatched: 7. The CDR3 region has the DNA TGTGCCAGCAGCCCTCGACTAGCGGGGTCTTACGAGCAGTACTTC. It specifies CASSPRLAGSYEQYF.

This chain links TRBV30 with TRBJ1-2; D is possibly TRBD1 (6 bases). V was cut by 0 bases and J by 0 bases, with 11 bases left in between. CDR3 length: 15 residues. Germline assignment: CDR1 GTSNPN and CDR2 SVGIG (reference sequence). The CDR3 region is CAWSVDRLANYGYTF. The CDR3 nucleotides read TGTGCCTGGAGTGTAGACAGGCTAGCTAACTATGGCTACACCTTC.

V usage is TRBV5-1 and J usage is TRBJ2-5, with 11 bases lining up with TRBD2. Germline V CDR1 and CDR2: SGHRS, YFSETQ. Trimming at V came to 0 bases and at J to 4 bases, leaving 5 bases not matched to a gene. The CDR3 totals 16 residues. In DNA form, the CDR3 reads TGCGCCAGCAGCTTGGCCACTAGCGGGAGAACAGAGACCCAGTACTTC. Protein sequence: CASSLATSGRTETQYF.